The 31 T cell receptor beta chains presented below share a single source sample, sequenced in a study of T cells in women clearing cervical HPV infection. Some clones are missing from TCRdb's copy, which holds only in-frame ones; the method was immunoSEQ multiplex PCR. The listing records about 20,000 clones. The sample was blood buffy coat. These receptors all stem from a woman aged 18 to 75 with a cervical HPV16 infection that either progressed to CIN3+ or cleared (not recorded which).

Incomplete CDR3 DNA: TGCAGTGCTATCGGGACAGGGTTCGGC. It codes for CSAIGTGFG. The CDR3, in full, reads CSAIGTGFGYTF. V and J are TRBV20-1 and TRBJ1-2, with 9 bases fitting TRBD1. The read stops 3 residues short of the end of the CDR3; the missing end is completed from the germline J gene. Per the germline V gene, CDR1 is DFQATT and CDR2 is SNEGSKA (reference sequence). The CDR3 is 12 amino acids.

For this clone: Read sequence stops 3 residues before the CDR3 end, and the germline J gene provides the missing end. The chain has TRBV7-9 and TRBJ1-2; D might be TRBD1 (6 bases). This CDR3 region has 13 residues. Germline V gene data show CDR1 as SEHNR and CDR2 as FQNEAQ (reference sequence). The CDR3: CASSWDNYNDYTF. Partial CDR3 DNA: TGTGCCAGCAGCTGGGACAACTACAATGAC.

For this clone: The CDR3 is cut off 3 residues early in the read; its end comes from the germline J gene. The rearrangement joins TRBV7-9 to TRBJ1-4; D uncertain. The CDR3 loop spans 15 amino acids. Looked up from germline, CDR1 is SEHNR and CDR2 is FQNEAQ (reference sequence). The CDR3 DNA, read in part, is TGTGCCAGCAGCTTAGACGGGGTTAGGAATTCACCA. Translation gives CASSLDGVRNSP. The full CDR3 protein is CASSLDGVRNSPLFF.

The sequenced CDR3 bases are TGTGCCAGCAGCCACGGGACAGGGTCAAATGAAAAG. Residues: CASSHGTGSNEK. The entire CDR3 sequence reads CASSHGTGSNEKLFF. The rearrangement uses TRBV7-2 and TRBJ2-2, with 9 bases matching TRBD1. The CDR3 goes on 3 residues after the read ends, and that part is filled in from the germline J gene. Per germline, CDR1 SGHTA and CDR2 FQGNSA. The CDR3 is 15 amino acids.

Partial CDR3 DNA: TGCGCCAGCAGCCAAGAGTTACAGGCGAGCACAGATACG. It codes for CASSQELQASTDT. The complete CDR3 reads CASSQELQASTDTQYF. The chain couples TRBV4-1 to TRBJ2-3; tentatively, D is TRBD1 (5 bases). The read stops 3 residues short of the end of the CDR3; the missing end is completed from the germline J gene. Germline-derived CDR1 and CDR2 are MGHRA and YSYEKL. V lost 0 bases, J lost 0 bases, and 10 bases lay in between. The CDR3 sequence is 16 residues long.

About this clone: Coverage ceases 3 residues before the CDR3 finishes, and the germline J gene fills in the end. V is TRBV5-1 and J is TRBJ1-1; the D gene is possibly TRBD1 (6 bases). The CDR3 extends over 14 amino acids. Trimming removed 4 bases at V and 0 bases at J, with 10 bases between. Looked up from germline, CDR1 is SGHRS and CDR2 is YFSETQ. The CDR3 bases that were read are TGCGCCAGCAGCGGCGGACAGATGAACACTGAA. This encodes CASSGGQMNTE. In full, the CDR3 is CASSGGQMNTEAFF. The full variable domain, in which reference TRBV5-1 and TRBJ1-1 provide the parts outside the CDR3, is KAGVTQTPRYLIKTRGQQVTLSCSPISGHRSVSWYQQTPGQGLQFLFEYFSETQRNKGNFPGRFSGRQFSNSRSEMNVSTLELGDSALYLCASSGGQMNTEAFFGQGTRLTVV.

With respect to this clone: The sequence runs out 3 residues before the end of the CDR3; the remainder is reconstructed from the germline J gene. V and J are TRBV5-1 and TRBJ2-7, with D unresolved. The V gene's germline CDR1 is SGHRS and CDR2 YFSETQ. The CDR3 is 14 amino acids. The V end lost 0 bases, the J end lost 0 bases, and 7 bases lay between the germline ends. The CDR3 protein is CASSLGQSSYEQYF. The covered CDR3 bases are TGCGCCAGCAGCTTGGGCCAGAGCTCCTACGAG.

Comment on this clone: The DNA ends 3 residues before the CDR3 does, and the rest of the CDR3 is filled in from the germline J gene. The chain uses TRBV19 and TRBJ1-1; D remains ambiguous. The CDR3 covers 15 residues. Germline CDR1 is LNHDA and CDR2 is SQIVND (reference sequence). V lost 3 bases to trimming and J lost 1 base, with 12 bases between them. The CDR3 DNA, read in part, is TGTGCCAGTAGTATGGGCCAGATCGCGAACACTGAA. Its protein is CASSMGQIANTE. The complete CDR3 protein is CASSMGQIANTEAFF.

As regards this clone: Sequencing ends 3 residues short of the CDR3 end; the germline J gene provides the rest. The rearrangement links TRBV5-6 to TRBJ1-2; tentatively, D is TRBD1 (6 bases). CDR1 and CDR2 (germline): SGHDT, YYEEEE. This CDR3 spans 14 amino acids. The CDR3 loop reads CASSLRGGAGGYTF. The sequenced CDR3 bases are TGTGCCAGCAGCTTGCGAGGGGGGGCGGGAGGC.

About this clone: Sequencing ends 3 residues short of the CDR3 end; the germline J gene provides the rest. The chain is built from TRBV7-9 and TRBJ2-5; D is unresolved. The CDR3 is made up of 13 amino acids. Germline loops: CDR1 SEHNR, CDR2 FQNEAQ (reference sequence). Trimming pared 5 bases from V and 4 bases from J, leaving 11 bases between. The CDR3 here is CASSTMGRETQYF. Partial CDR3 DNA: TGTGCCAGCAGCACCATGGGCCGAGAGACC.

As for this clone: The CDR3 is cut off 3 residues early in the read; its end comes from the germline J gene. V and J are TRBV11-2 and TRBJ2-1, with 11 bases that match TRBD2. CDR1 is SGHAT and CDR2 is FQNNGV in the germline V gene. Trimming cost V 1 base and J 9 bases; bases outside gene matches: 2. The CDR3 has 14 residues. The DNA read from the CDR3 is TGTGCCAGCAGCTTAGGGGGACTAGCGGTTGAG. Translation gives CASSLGGLAVE. From start to end, the CDR3 is CASSLGGLAVEQFF.

About this clone itself: The CDR3 end is not reached by the read, which stops 3 residues before it; the germline J gene fills it in. The V gene is TRBV11-2, the J gene TRBJ2-3; no definite D call. The CDR3 is made up of 13 amino acids. Germline V gene data show CDR1 as SGHAT and CDR2 as FQNNGV. CDR3 bases read: TGTGCCAGCAGCTTAGGGGCAAAAGAGACG. Translation gives CASSLGAKET. In full, the CDR3 reads CASSLGAKETQYF.

In the case of this clone: The read terminates 3 residues before the CDR3 end, so the remaining end is supplied by the germline J gene. The chain uses TRBV10-3 and TRBJ2-3; D possibly corresponds to TRBD2 (5 bases). The germline V gene has CDR1 ENHRY and CDR2 SYGVKD. The CDR3 has 15 residues. V was pared by 4 bases and J by 3 bases, with 14 bases between. The sequenced part of the CDR3 DNA is TGTGCCATCAGTGTGCTAGCCATTACTACAGATACG. Translating it yields CAISVLAITTDT. The full CDR3 protein reads CAISVLAITTDTQYF.

With regard to this clone: The CDR3 is cut off 3 residues early in the read; its end comes from the germline J gene. This chain connects TRBV6-1 to TRBJ2-3; D is possibly TRBD1 (5 bases). The CDR3 loop spans 15 amino acids. Germline V lookup: CDR1 MNHNS, CDR2 SASEGT. The CDR3 is CASSGGRGQIETQYF. The sequenced CDR3 bases are TGTGCCAGCAGTGGGGGAAGGGGCCAGATAGAGACG.

With respect to this clone: The read comes to an end 3 residues before the CDR3 does, leaving the germline J gene to fill in the end. The chain has TRBV5-4 and TRBJ2-3; D call uncertain. V was trimmed by 0 bases and J by 2 bases, leaving 4 bases between them. This CDR3 has 13 amino acids. Germline CDR1 SGHNT, CDR2 YYREEE (reference sequence). The CDR3 loop is CASSLDYTDTQYF. The CDR3 bases that were read are TGTGCCAGCAGCTTGGATTACACAGATACG.

A remark on this clone: The read ends 3 residues shy of where the CDR3 ends; the end is completed using the germline J gene. The gene calls are TRBV20-1 and TRBJ2-1, with D hard to call. Between the trimmed V and J ends, which lost 6 bases and 5 bases, there was a span of 20 bases. The length of the CDR3 is 15 residues. Germline V lookup: CDR1 DFQATT, CDR2 SNEGSKA (reference sequence). The CDR3 loop is CSASPDLQGHNEQFF. The covered CDR3 bases are TGCAGTGCGAGCCCAGACCTCCAAGGGCACAATGAG.

As regards this clone: The CDR3 end lies 3 residues beyond the end of the read and is filled in from the germline J gene. The chain couples TRBV18 to TRBJ1-2, with D perhaps TRBD1 (5 bases). The CDR3 consists of 16 residues. Germline V gene sequence: CDR1 KGHSH, CDR2 LQKENI. CDR3 bases read: TGTGCCAGCTCACCACGGGCGGGGGGAACTCAAGAGCCC. It codes for CASSPRAGGTQEP. The whole CDR3 protein is CASSPRAGGTQEPYTF.

As regards this clone: The sequenced fragment ends 3 residues before the CDR3 boundary, so the rest is inferred from the germline J gene. The chain has TRBV7-2 and TRBJ1-2; D is unclear. The V end was cut by 2 bases, the J end by 4 bases, with 14 bases between. The germline gives CDR1 SGHTA, CDR2 FQGNSA. The CDR3 runs 15 residues. The CDR3 loop reads CASSLNAGSGYGYTF. The sequenced part of the CDR3 DNA is TGTGCCAGCAGCTTAAACGCGGGCTCGGGCTATGGC.

With regard to this clone: The CDR3 end lies 3 residues beyond the end of the read and is filled in from the germline J gene. The chain combines TRBV6-1 with TRBJ1-2; TRBD1 matches 9 bases. Per germline, CDR1 MNHNS and CDR2 SASEGT. After removal of 0 bases from V and 3 bases from J, the junction contained 5 bases not matched to a gene. This CDR3 has 16 residues. The covered CDR3 bases are TGTGCCAGCAGTGAAGCTGGGGACAGGGTAGACTATGGC. This sequence encodes CASSEAGDRVDYG. The whole CDR3 reads CASSEAGDRVDYGYTF.

Regarding this clone: The CDR3 end falls 3 residues outside the read, so it is completed with the germline J gene. The chain has TRBV7-2 and TRBJ2-2, with 10 bases that match TRBD1. Germline CDR1 SGHTA, CDR2 FQGNSA. The length of the CDR3 is 14 residues. The CDR3 reads CASSMDRGLSPLFF. The CDR3 bases that were read are TGTGCCAGCAGCATGGACAGGGGGTTATCACCG.

About this clone: Coverage ceases 3 residues before the CDR3 finishes, and the germline J gene fills in the end. The rearrangement uses TRBV2 and TRBJ2-5, with 9 bases that match TRBD2. The CDR3 is made up of 17 amino acids. V lost 6 bases and J lost 4; bases outside the gene matches: 15. Germline CDR1 reads SNHLY; CDR2 reads FYNNEI. The DNA read from the CDR3 is TGTGCCAGCAGCAGATCGGTTGCGGGGGGGCCGGGAGAGACC. Translated, it gives CASSRSVAGGPGET. The full CDR3 protein is CASSRSVAGGPGETQYF.

On this clone: Coverage ceases 3 residues before the CDR3 finishes, and the germline J gene fills in the end. The rearrangement joins TRBV18 to TRBJ2-2; 8 bases are a match to TRBD1. Germline V lookup: CDR1 KGHSH, CDR2 LQKENI. The CDR3 runs to 13 residues. The DNA read from the CDR3 is TGTGCCAGCGGACAGGGCCAGGATGAAAAG. It is translated as CASGQGQDEK. The whole CDR3 reads CASGQGQDEKLFF.

Concerning this clone itself: The read ends 3 residues early relative to the CDR3; the germline J gene fills the gap. The rearrangement joins TRBV2 to TRBJ1-2, with D maybe TRBD1 (5 bases). This CDR3 has 15 residues. Germline CDR1 SNHLY, CDR2 FYNNEI. The sequenced part of the CDR3 DNA is TGTGCCAGCAGTGAAGGGACACATAGCTCCTACGAC. This encodes CASSEGTHSSYD. The full CDR3 protein is CASSEGTHSSYDYTF.

Concerning this clone: The sequence runs out 3 residues before the end of the CDR3; the remainder is reconstructed from the germline J gene. V usage is TRBV5-1 and J usage is TRBJ1-1, with D tentatively TRBD1 (5 bases). Germline loops: CDR1 SGHRS, CDR2 YFSETQ. The CDR3 loop spans 14 amino acids. The sequenced part of the CDR3 DNA is TGCGCCAGCAGCTTGGCCGGCATGGAGGGGGAA. Translated: CASSLAGMEGE. The entire CDR3 sequence reads CASSLAGMEGEAFF.

As for this clone: The DNA ends 3 residues before the CDR3 does, and the rest of the CDR3 is filled in from the germline J gene. The V gene is TRBV11-3, the J gene TRBJ2-3, with 8 positions matching TRBD2. Germline V lookup: CDR1 SGHNT, CDR2 YENEEA. The V segment lost 5 bases and the J segment 6 bases; nucleotides outside the gene matches: 10. The CDR3 extends over 15 amino acids. The CDR3 reads CASSHRGSGVDTQYF. The covered CDR3 bases are TGTGCCAGCAGCCATAGGGGTAGCGGGGTTGATACG.

To note about this clone: The read is 3 residues too short to cover the CDR3 end, so that end is filled in from the germline J gene. Different DNA sequences within this sample yield the same CDR3. The chain employs TRBV7-3 and TRBJ1-6; D might be TRBD1 (5 bases). Trimming removed 4 bases from V and 10 bases from J, with 17 bases in between. Per the germline V gene, CDR1 is SGHTA and CDR2 is FQGTGA. The length of the CDR3 is 15 residues. CDR3 loop: CASSSGTGGDSPLHF. The CDR3 bases that were read are TGTGCCAGCAGCTCCGGGACCGGGGGGGACTCACCC.

On this clone: The read ends 3 residues early relative to the CDR3; the germline J gene fills the gap. The rearrangement links TRBV20-1 to TRBJ2-7; TRBD1 might be the D (5 bases). V was cut by 5 bases and J by 0 bases, with 17 bases left in between. Per germline, CDR1 DFQATT and CDR2 SNEGSKA (reference sequence). This CDR3 comprises 15 residues. The sequenced CDR3 bases are TGCAGTGCTCAAAAGGGGCATTCGAGCTCCTACGAG. Encoded protein: CSAQKGHSSSYE. From start to end, the CDR3 is CSAQKGHSSSYEQYF.

In regard to this clone: The germline gene is not matched at one end of the junction; a read error may be the cause. The CDR3 end falls 3 residues outside the read, so it is completed with the germline J gene. The chain links TRBV4-2 to TRBJ2-2; TRBD1 might be the D (6 bases). This CDR3 is 16 amino acids long. Germline CDR1 is LGHNA and CDR2 is YNFKEQ. Incomplete CDR3 DNA: TGCGCCAGCAGCCGCTTCCGGGACAACGATGGCGGGGAG. It encodes CASSRFRDNDGGE. From start to end, the CDR3 is CASSRFRDNDGGELFF.

The CDR3 DNA, read in part, is TGTGCCTGGAGCATGGCCCGGTCCTCCGGTGGGGCCAACGTA. Translation: CAWSMARSSGGANV. The entire CDR3 sequence reads CAWSMARSSGGANVLFF. The rearrangement joins TRBV30 to TRBJ1-4, with a tentative D call TRBD1 (5 bases). The read finishes 3 residues shy of the CDR3 end, and the germline J gene is used to complete it. Germline CDR1 reads GTSNPN; CDR2 reads SVGIG (reference sequence). This CDR3 comprises 17 residues.

In regard to this clone: The missing CDR3 end, 3 residues past where the read stops, is filled in from the germline J gene. The chain uses TRBV19 and TRBJ1-2, with D possibly matching TRBD1 (6 bases). Germline V gene sequence: CDR1 LNHDA, CDR2 SQIVND (reference sequence). The CDR3 contains 15 residues. CDR3 DNA (partial): TGTGCCAGTAGTATAGGGGGGACAACAAAAAACATC. This translates into CASSIGGTTKNI. The whole CDR3 sequence reads CASSIGGTTKNIYTF.

Concerning this clone: From the germline J gene comes the end of the CDR3, since the read stops 3 residues before it. The rearrangement links TRBV6-1 to TRBJ1-6; D perhaps matches TRBD1 (5 bases). Trimming shortened V by 2 bases and J by 7 bases, and 18 bases separated the two germline ends. The CDR3 consists of 17 residues. Germline-derived CDR1 and CDR2 are MNHNS and SASEGT. CDR3 DNA (partial): TGTGCCAGCAGTGAATTGGGGGGAATGCCTCACAATTCACCC. Encoded protein: CASSELGGMPHNSP. The CDR3 as a whole reads CASSELGGMPHNSPLHF.